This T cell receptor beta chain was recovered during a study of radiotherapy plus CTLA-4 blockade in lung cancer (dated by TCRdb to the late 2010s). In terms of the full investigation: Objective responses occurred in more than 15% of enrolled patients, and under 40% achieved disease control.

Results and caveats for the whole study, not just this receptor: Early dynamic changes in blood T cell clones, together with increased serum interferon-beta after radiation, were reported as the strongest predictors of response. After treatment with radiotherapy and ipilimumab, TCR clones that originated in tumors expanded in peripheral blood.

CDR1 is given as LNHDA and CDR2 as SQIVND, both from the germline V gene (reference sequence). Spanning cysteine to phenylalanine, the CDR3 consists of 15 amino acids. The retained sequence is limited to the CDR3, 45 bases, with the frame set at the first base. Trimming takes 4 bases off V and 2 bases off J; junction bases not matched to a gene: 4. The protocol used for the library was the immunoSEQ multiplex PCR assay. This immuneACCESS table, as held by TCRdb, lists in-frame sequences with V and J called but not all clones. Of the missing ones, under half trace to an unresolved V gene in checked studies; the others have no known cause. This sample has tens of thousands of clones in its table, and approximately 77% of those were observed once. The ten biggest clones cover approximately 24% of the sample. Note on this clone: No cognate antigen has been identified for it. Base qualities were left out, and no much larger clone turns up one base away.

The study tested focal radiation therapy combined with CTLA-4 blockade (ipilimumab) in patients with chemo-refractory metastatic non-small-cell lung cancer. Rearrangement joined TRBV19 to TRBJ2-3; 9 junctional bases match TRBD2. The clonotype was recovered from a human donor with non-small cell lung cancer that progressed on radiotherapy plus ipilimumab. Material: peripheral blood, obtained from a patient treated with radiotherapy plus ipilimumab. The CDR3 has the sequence CASSKLAGTTDTQYF. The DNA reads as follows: TGTGCCAGTAGTAAGCTAGCGGGGACCACAGATACGCAGTATTTT.